The next 31 T cell receptor beta chains were all read from a single sample in a study of molecular identifiers for immune sequencing clone quantification. Each CDR3 protein gets one entry after TCRdb re-called the PCR reads with MiXCR. The sample lists 300,000 to 400,000 distinct CDR3 sequences, 20% to 25% seen once, with about 0.79% in the top ten. Specimen: naive CD8+ T cells from blood, with Jurkat cell RNA spiked in. The subset denotes: FACS-sorted CD8+CD4-CCR7+CD45RA+ naive T cells. Receptors were obtained from a human donor in good health. Some libraries in this study had Jurkat cell RNA spiked in.

This clonotype appeared many times. The chain employs TRBV5-4 and TRBJ2-7, with a possible D match to TRBD1 (6 bases). The ends were cut back, 4 bases at V and 2 bases at J, with 10 bases in the middle. The CDR3 runs 13 residues. The germline gives CDR1 SGHNT, CDR2 YYREEE (reference sequence). CDR3 DNA: TGTGCCAGCAGCGGGGGACACACCTACGAGCAGTACTTC. This gives the protein CASSGGHTYEQYF.

This clonotype was seen a few times. The V gene is TRBV11-2, the J gene TRBJ2-5, with 10 bases aligning to TRBD1. The CDR3 contains 15 residues. The germline gives CDR1 SGHAT, CDR2 FQNNGV. V dropped 5 bases and J dropped 5; count of bases not matched to a gene: 8. This CDR3 is CASSVGDRGRETQYF. CDR3 coding DNA: TGTGCCAGCAGCGTGGGGGACAGGGGTCGCGAGACCCAGTACTTC. The complete variable domain, with remaining parts taken from reference TRBV11-2 and TRBJ2-5, reads EAGVAQSPRYKIIEKRQSVAFWCNPISGHATLYWYQQILGQGPKLLIQFQNNGVVDDSQLPKDRFSAERLKGVDSTLKIQPAKLEDSAVYLCASSVGDRGRETQYFGPGTRLLVL.

This clonotype was seen ten or more times. This chain joins TRBV20-1 and TRBJ1-1; unclear D gene. Between the trimmed V and J ends, which lost 3 bases and 2 bases, there was a span of 13 bases. This CDR3 has 14 residues. Germline CDR1 DFQATT, CDR2 SNEGSKA (reference sequence). The CDR3 loop is CSARPLRENTEAFF. The CDR3 nucleotides read TGCAGTGCTAGGCCCCTACGGGAAAACACTGAAGCTTTCTTT.

A note on this clonotype: A much more abundant neighbour one base away suggests this may be a read error. The chain links TRBV6-2 or TRBV6-3 to TRBJ1-1; D remains unclear. Germline loops: CDR1 MNHEY, CDR2 SVGEGT. CDR3 length: 13 amino acids. The CDR3 reads CASGYVVNTEAFF. Here the CDR3 DNA reads TGTGCCAGCGGTTACGTGGTGAACACTGAAGCTTTCTTT.

This clonotype was observed at least ten times. The chain recombines TRBV19 with TRBJ2-3, with a possible D match to TRBD2 (6 bases). Per germline, CDR1 LNHDA and CDR2 SQIVND (reference sequence). Trimming took 3 bases from V and 0 from J, leaving 10 bases between them. The CDR3 consists of 15 residues. In DNA form, the CDR3 reads TGTGCCAGTAGTATTTGGGGGACTAGCACAGATACGCAGTATTTT. Protein sequence: CASSIWGTSTDTQYF.

This clonotype appeared many times. The V and J genes are TRBV12-5 and TRBJ2-1; D is unclear. Germline lookup yields CDR1 LGHNT and CDR2 FRNRAP. Between the trimmed V and J ends, which lost 1 base and 10 bases, there was a span of 17 bases. The CDR3 is 15 amino acids. The CDR3 loop reads CASGLGLSRPGEQFF. CDR3 DNA sequence: TGTGCTAGTGGTTTGGGTTTGTCGCGGCCCGGGGAGCAGTTCTTC.

Worth noting for this clonotype: This may stem from a read error, because a much larger clone lies one nucleotide away. The chain has TRBV4-1 and TRBJ1-1; the D gene is possibly TRBD1 (6 bases). Trimming cost V 11 bases and J 8 bases, with 27 bases left between them. The CDR3 contains 15 residues. The germline V gene encodes CDR1 MGHRA and CDR2 YSYEKL. CDR3 nucleotide sequence: TGCGCCGGCAACTCACTGGGGGCCCGTCCTACCGAAGCTTTCTTT. It is translated as CAGNSLGARPTEAFF.

This clonotype has a count of ten or more. The rearrangement links TRBV7-9 to TRBJ2-5; D call uncertain. CDR1 is SEHNR and CDR2 is FQNEAQ in the germline V gene (reference sequence). This CDR3 spans 13 amino acids. The ends were cut back, 6 bases at V and 0 bases at J, with 8 bases in the middle. The CDR3 here is CASRQMYQETQYF. The CDR3 coding sequence is TGTGCCAGCAGACAAATGTACCAAGAGACCCAGTACTTC.

The rearrangement joins TRBV28 to TRBJ2-1; weak D call: TRBD1 (7 bases). Germline V lookup: CDR1 MDHEN, CDR2 SYDVKM. Between the trimmed V and J ends, which lost 6 bases and 5 bases, there was a span of 17 bases. This CDR3 is built from 15 residues. As DNA, the CDR3 is TGTGCCAGCAGACCTACCGGGGGACAGAACAATGAGCAGTTCTTC. It is translated as CASRPTGGQNNEQFF.

The chain employs TRBV6-2 or TRBV6-3 and TRBJ2-1; D remains ambiguous. There are 16 residues in the CDR3. The V end lost 2 bases, the J end lost 2 bases, and 13 bases lay between the germline ends. The germline CDR1 and CDR2 sequences are MNHEY and SVGEGT. The CDR3 reads CASSYPPGGPYNEQFF. The CDR3 DNA follows: TGTGCCAGCAGTTACCCCCCTGGCGGCCCCTACAATGAGCAGTTCTTC.

This clonotype occurred a few times. The CDR3: CASSLDLALQGPSGNTIYF. In DNA form, the CDR3 reads TGTGCCAGCAGCTTAGATCTGGCCCTACAGGGTCCTTCTGGAAACACCATATATTTT. The V and J genes are TRBV11-2 and TRBJ1-3; D perhaps matches TRBD1 (6 bases). Germline V gives CDR1 SGHAT, CDR2 FQNNGV. Trimming stripped 0 bases from V and 1 base from J, with 19 bases between. This CDR3 has 19 amino acids.

This clonotype was observed a handful of times. The rearrangement uses TRBV6-2 or TRBV6-3 and TRBJ1-4; the match to TRBD1 covers 8 bases. Per the germline V gene, CDR1 is MNHEY and CDR2 is SVGEGT. After removal of 6 bases from V and 8 bases from J, the junction contained 14 bases not matched to a gene. CDR3 length equals 16 residues. The CDR3 sequence: CASSRDLDRVLEKLFF. The CDR3 DNA reads TGTGCCAGCAGCCGCGACCTGGACAGGGTCCTCGAAAAACTGTTTTTT.

The rearrangement joins TRBV6-2 or TRBV6-3 to TRBJ2-2, with a tentative D call TRBD1 (5 bases). The CDR3 is 18 amino acids. Trimming shortened V by 6 bases and J by 2 bases, and 22 bases separated the two germline ends. Germline-derived CDR1 and CDR2 are MNHEY and SVGEGT. The CDR3: CASRDGGAAFDNTGELFF. The CDR3 bases are TGTGCCAGCAGAGACGGTGGGGCGGCTTTCGATAACACCGGGGAGCTGTTTTTT.

This clonotype was seen ten or more times. The chain uses TRBV5-5 and TRBJ1-1, with no clear D. The V end lost 1 base, the J end lost 0 bases, and 16 bases lay between the germline ends. This CDR3 is built from 17 residues. In germline, CDR1 is SGHKS, CDR2 YYEKEE (reference sequence). CDR3 sequence reads: CASSLRVPGTMNTEAFF. The CDR3, as DNA: TGTGCCAGCAGCTTGCGAGTGCCGGGAACCATGAACACTGAAGCTTTCTTT.

Points on this clonotype: One junction end disagrees with the germline gene, perhaps due to a read error. The chain recombines TRBV6-2 or TRBV6-3 with TRBJ2-7; D remains ambiguous. CDR1 MNHEY and CDR2 SVGEGT come from the germline V gene. The CDR3 spans 11 residues. The CDR3 DNA sequence: TGTGCCAGCAGTTACGTGAGCGAGCAGTGCTTC. Protein sequence: CASSYVSEQCF.

This clonotype was picked up many times. The genes are TRBV19 and TRBJ2-1, with D unresolved. Germline CDR1 and CDR2: LNHDA and SQIVND (reference sequence). CDR3 size: 16 residues. The germline V and J ends were trimmed by 5 bases and 0 bases, with 14 bases remaining between them. CDR3 amino acids: CASSLRPSSSYNEQFF. The CDR3 region has the DNA TGTGCCAGTAGTCTCAGGCCCTCGAGCTCCTACAATGAGCAGTTCTTC.

Comments on this clonotype: A much larger clone lies a single base off, so this may be a read error. Given the absence of the conserved phenylalanine or tryptophan at the CDR3 end, a read error is likely. The chain is built from TRBV6-5 and TRBJ2-7, with 8 bases identical to TRBD1. CDR1 MNHEY and CDR2 SVGAGI come from the germline V gene. The V gene end was trimmed by 2 bases and the J gene end by 2 bases; junction bases not matched to a gene: 8. The CDR3 runs 16 residues. The CDR3 bases are TGTGCCAGCAGTTACGTCGCAGGGGGCGATCCCTACGAGCAGTACTCC. This translates into CASSYVAGGDPYEQYS.

The sample holds a few counts of this clonotype. The chain has TRBV6-5 and TRBJ2-1; D is uncertain. The CDR3 contains 13 residues. Germline-derived CDR1 and CDR2 are MNHEY and SVGAGI. V was cut by 0 bases and J by 6 bases, with 6 bases left in between. Here the CDR3 reads CASSYSRGNEQFF. DNA of the CDR3: TGTGCCAGCAGTTACTCGCGAGGCAATGAGCAGTTCTTC.

At least ten counts were recorded for this clonotype. The chain links TRBV30 to TRBJ2-1; perhaps TRBD2 as D (5 bases). CDR3 size: 15 residues. CDR1 and CDR2 from the germline V gene are GTSNPN and SVGIG (reference sequence). V was clipped by 1 base and J by 0 bases, with 10 bases between them. CDR3: CAWSAEGSSYNEQFF. CDR3 nucleotide sequence: TGTGCCTGGAGTGCGGAAGGGAGCTCCTACAATGAGCAGTTCTTC.

This clonotype turned up a few times. This may arise from a read error, as a much more abundant clone is one base away. V usage is TRBV7-2 and J usage is TRBJ2-3; maybe TRBD2 (8 bases). The CDR3 loop spans 16 amino acids. From germline, CDR1 is SGHTA and CDR2 FQGNSA. This CDR3 reads CASSPTLKRGTDTRYF. The CDR3 bases are TGTGCCAGCAGTCCTACCCTGAAGCGGGGGACAGATACGCGGTATTTT.

This chain links TRBV6-5 with TRBJ1-2; D perhaps matches TRBD1 (5 bases). This CDR3 spans 18 amino acids. Germline CDR1 MNHEY, CDR2 SVGAGI. Trimming shortened V by 5 bases and J by 6 bases, and 28 bases separated the two germline ends. The CDR3 DNA reads TGTGCCAGCAGTACCCAGACCGGGGCCTCCTCTCCTATACATGGCTACACCTTC. This codes for CASSTQTGASSPIHGYTF.

This clonotype was counted many times. This chain connects TRBV19 to TRBJ2-2, with a tentative D call TRBD2 (7 bases). Trimming cost V 7 bases and J 0 bases, with 9 bases left between them. The CDR3 sequence is 14 residues long. Germline CDR1 and CDR2: LNHDA and SQIVND (reference sequence). CDR3 DNA sequence: TGTGCCAGTACGGGGGGCGCGAACACCGGGGAGCTGTTTTTT. Translation: CASTGGANTGELFF.

This clonotype was recorded at least ten times. DNA of the CDR3: TGCGGAGCCCTGTCTTGGTCTAGCGGGGATATCACAGATACGCAGTATTTT. Its translation: CGALSWSSGDITDTQYF. The chain uses TRBV29-1 and TRBJ2-3; 9 bases agree with TRBD2. The germline V gene encodes CDR1 SQVTM and CDR2 ANQGSEA. The CDR3 spans 17 residues.

There are many counts of this clonotype. This rearrangement joins TRBV6-2 or TRBV6-3 to TRBJ1-1, with D unclear. With 8 bases removed from V and 0 bases from J, the gap between germline ends came to 10 bases. Germline loops: CDR1 MNHEY, CDR2 SVGEGT. This CDR3 is 13 amino acids long. CDR3 residues: CASSYRMNTEAFF. As DNA, the CDR3 is TGTGCCAGCTCATATAGGATGAACACTGAAGCTTTCTTT.

This clonotype was picked up a small number of times. V gene TRBV7-9 combines with J gene TRBJ2-7, with TRBD1 matching over 7 bases. The V and J ends lost 5 bases and 5 bases, in that order; junction bases with no gene match: 9. CDR3 length equals 14 residues. The germline V gene encodes CDR1 SEHNR and CDR2 FQNEAQ (reference sequence). The CDR3 loop is CASSPPTGFDEQYF. For the CDR3, the DNA is TGTGCCAGCAGCCCACCGACAGGGTTCGACGAGCAGTACTTC.

This clonotype was seen ten or more times. The chain carries TRBV6-2 or TRBV6-3 and TRBJ2-7; 9 nucleotides align to TRBD1. Germline V gene sequence: CDR1 MNHEY, CDR2 SVGEGT. The CDR3 is made up of 14 amino acids. Trimming took 3 bases from V and 5 from J; bases not matched to a gene: 5. DNA for the CDR3: TGTGCCAGCAGTTATATGAGGACAGGGGACGAGCAGTACTTC. It is translated as CASSYMRTGDEQYF.

The rearrangement uses TRBV10-2 and TRBJ2-7; D is unclear. CDR3 size: 14 residues. The V end lost 1 base, the J end lost 3 bases, and 10 bases lay between the germline ends. CDR1 and CDR2 from the germline V gene are WSHSY and SAAADI. The CDR3 nucleotides are TGCGCCAGCAGTGAGTTCGGACCTGGCTACGAGCAGTACTTC. Its translation is CASSEFGPGYEQYF.

Remarks on this clonotype: A much larger clone differs by one base, so this may be a read error. The rearrangement joins TRBV15 to TRBJ1-5, with D perhaps matching TRBD1 (5 bases). The CDR3 is 16 amino acids. Germline CDR1 LNHNV, CDR2 YYDKDF (reference sequence). CDR3 sequence: CATSRTGLSSNQSQHF. The CDR3 DNA sequence: TGTGCCACCAGTCGGACGGGACTCTCTAGCAATCAGTCCCAGCATTTT. Full variable domain (rest looked up from reference TRBV15 and TRBJ1-5): DAMVIQNPRYQVTQFGKPVTLSCSQTLNHNVMYWYQQKSSQAPKLLFHYYDKDFNNEADTPDNFQSRRPNTSFCFLDIRSPGLGDTAMYLCATSRTGLSSNQSQHFGDGTRLSIL.

This clonotype was found many times. The rearrangement links TRBV7-6 to TRBJ2-7; 9 bases fit TRBD2. The CDR3 is 13 amino acids. The J segment lost 7 bases and the V segment lost 3 bases, leaving 4 bases of the junction unmatched. The germline CDR1 and CDR2 sequences are SGHVS and FNYEAQ. The CDR3 loop reads CASSFSGGGEQYF. CDR3 nucleotide sequence: TGTGCCAGCAGCTTTAGCGGGGGCGGTGAGCAGTACTTC.

This clonotype was found many times. This chain uses TRBV6-2 or TRBV6-3 with TRBJ2-4, with TRBD2 matching 10 bases. Germline lookup yields CDR1 MNHEY and CDR2 SVGEGT. J gave up 4 bases and V 2 bases, and 5 bases lay outside the gene matches. The CDR3 loop spans 16 amino acids. The CDR3 loop reads CASSYALAGVKNIQYF. CDR3 coding DNA: TGTGCCAGCAGTTACGCGCTAGCGGGAGTGAAAAACATTCAGTACTTC.

This clonotype was found once. This may arise from a read error, as a much more abundant clone is one base away. The chain has TRBV5-6 and TRBJ1-2, with D unclear. Germline assignment: CDR1 SGHDT and CDR2 YYEEEE. This CDR3 region has 14 residues. Trimming removed 0 bases at V and 4 bases at J, with 10 bases between. The chain's CDR3 is CASSLGRAPYGYTF. CDR3 DNA: TGTGCCAGCAGCTTGGGAAGGGCCCCCTATGGCTACACCTTC.